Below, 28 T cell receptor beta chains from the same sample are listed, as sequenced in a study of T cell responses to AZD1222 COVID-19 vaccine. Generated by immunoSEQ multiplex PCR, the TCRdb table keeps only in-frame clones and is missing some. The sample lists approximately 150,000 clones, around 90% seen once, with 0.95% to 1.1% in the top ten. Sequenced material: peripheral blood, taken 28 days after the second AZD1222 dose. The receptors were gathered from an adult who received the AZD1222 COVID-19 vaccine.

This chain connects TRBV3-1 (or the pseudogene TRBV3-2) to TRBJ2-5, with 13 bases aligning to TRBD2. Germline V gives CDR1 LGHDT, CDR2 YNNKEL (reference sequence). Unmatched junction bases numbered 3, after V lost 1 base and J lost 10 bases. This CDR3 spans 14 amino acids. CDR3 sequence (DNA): TGTGCCAGCAGCCAAGGGGGACTAGCGGGGATCCAGTACTTC. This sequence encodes CASSQGGLAGIQYF.

For the CDR3, the DNA is TGCGCCAGCAGCCGGGACAGCGATAATTCACCCCTCCACTTT. Residues: CASSRDSDNSPLHF. The chain combines TRBV4-3 with TRBJ1-6, with 7 bases fitting TRBD1. Trimming took 4 bases from V and 5 from J; bases not matched to a gene: 2. Germline values: CDR1 LGHNA, CDR2 YSLEER. This CDR3 contains 14 residues.

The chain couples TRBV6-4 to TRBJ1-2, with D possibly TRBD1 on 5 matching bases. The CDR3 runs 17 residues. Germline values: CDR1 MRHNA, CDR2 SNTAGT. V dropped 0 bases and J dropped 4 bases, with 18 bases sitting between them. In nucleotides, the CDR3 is TGTGCCAGCAGTGACTCGACATTTGGGGGTCCTGCCTATGGCTACACCTTC. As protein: CASSDSTFGGPAYGYTF.

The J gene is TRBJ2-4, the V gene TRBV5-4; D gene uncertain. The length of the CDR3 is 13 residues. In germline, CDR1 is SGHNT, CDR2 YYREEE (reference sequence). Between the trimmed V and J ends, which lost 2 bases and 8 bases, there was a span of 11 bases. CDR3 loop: CASSFSNRDIQYF. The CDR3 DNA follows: TGTGCCAGCAGCTTCTCCAATAGGGACATTCAGTACTTC.

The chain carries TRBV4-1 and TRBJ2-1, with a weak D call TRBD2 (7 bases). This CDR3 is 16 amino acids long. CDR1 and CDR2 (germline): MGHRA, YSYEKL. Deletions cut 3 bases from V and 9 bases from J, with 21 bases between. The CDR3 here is CASSQAPGGYLAEQFF. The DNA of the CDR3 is TGCGCCAGCAGCCAGGCCCCGGGGGGCTACTTGGCTGAGCAGTTCTTC.

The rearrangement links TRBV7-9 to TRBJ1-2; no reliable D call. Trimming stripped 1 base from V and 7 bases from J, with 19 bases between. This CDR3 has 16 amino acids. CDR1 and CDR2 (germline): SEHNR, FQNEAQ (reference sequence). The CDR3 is CASSLVYDSLVGGYTF. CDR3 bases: TGTGCCAGCAGCTTAGTGTACGATAGCCTTGTGGGTGGCTACACCTTC.

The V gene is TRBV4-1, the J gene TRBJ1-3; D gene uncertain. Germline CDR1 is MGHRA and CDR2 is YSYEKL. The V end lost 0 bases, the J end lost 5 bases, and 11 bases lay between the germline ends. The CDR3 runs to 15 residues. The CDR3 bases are TGCGCCAGCAGCCAAGATGAAAGGTGGCGAAACACCATATATTTT. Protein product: CASSQDERWRNTIYF.

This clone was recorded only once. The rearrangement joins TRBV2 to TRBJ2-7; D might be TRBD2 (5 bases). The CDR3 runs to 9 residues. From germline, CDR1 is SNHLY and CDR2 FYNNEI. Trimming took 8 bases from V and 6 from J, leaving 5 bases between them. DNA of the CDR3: TGTGCCAGCCGGGGCGAGCAGTACTTC. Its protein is CASRGEQYF.

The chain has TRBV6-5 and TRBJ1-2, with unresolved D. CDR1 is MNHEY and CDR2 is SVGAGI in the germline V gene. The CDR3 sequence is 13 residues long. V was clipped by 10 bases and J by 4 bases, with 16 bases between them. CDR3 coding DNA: TGTGCCACCGGTCCCGCTACGGGCTATGGCTACACCTTC. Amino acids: CATGPATGYGYTF.

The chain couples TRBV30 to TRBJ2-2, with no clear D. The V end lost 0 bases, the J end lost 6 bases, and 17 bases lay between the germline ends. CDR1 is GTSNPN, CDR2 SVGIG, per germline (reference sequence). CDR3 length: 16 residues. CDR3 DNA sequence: TGTGCCTGGAGTGTAGATCCCTTCCTCCGGGCCGGGGAGCTGTTTTTT. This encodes CAWSVDPFLRAGELFF.

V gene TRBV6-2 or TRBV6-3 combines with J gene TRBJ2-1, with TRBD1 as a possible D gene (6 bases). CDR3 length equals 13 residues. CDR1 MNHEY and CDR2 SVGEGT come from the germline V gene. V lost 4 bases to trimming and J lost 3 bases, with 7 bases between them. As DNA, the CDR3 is TGTGCCAGCAGTTGGACAGACTACAATGAGCAGTTCTTC. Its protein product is CASSWTDYNEQFF.

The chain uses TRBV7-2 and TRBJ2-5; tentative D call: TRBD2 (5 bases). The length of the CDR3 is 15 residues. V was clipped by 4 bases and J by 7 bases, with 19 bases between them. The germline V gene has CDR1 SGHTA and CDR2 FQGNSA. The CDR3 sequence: CASSSARTGEGTQYF. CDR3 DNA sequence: TGTGCCAGCAGCTCGGCGAGGACTGGGGAAGGGACCCAGTACTTC.

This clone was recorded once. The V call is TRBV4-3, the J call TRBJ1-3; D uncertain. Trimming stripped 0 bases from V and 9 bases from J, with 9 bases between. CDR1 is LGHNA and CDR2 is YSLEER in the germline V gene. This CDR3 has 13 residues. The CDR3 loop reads CASSQEPAGTIYF. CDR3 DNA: TGCGCCAGCAGCCAAGAGCCAGCCGGCACCATATATTTT.

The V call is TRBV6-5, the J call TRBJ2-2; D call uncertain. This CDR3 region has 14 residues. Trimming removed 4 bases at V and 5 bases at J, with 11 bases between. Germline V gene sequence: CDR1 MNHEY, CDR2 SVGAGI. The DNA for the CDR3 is TGTGCCAGCAGTTTCGGTGAGGCAACCGGGGAGCTGTTTTTT. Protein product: CASSFGEATGELFF.

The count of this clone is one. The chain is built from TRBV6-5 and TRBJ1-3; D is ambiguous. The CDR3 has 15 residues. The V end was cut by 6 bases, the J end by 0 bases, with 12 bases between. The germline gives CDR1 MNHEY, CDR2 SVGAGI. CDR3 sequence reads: CASSKTVSSGNTIYF. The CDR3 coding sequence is TGTGCCAGCAGCAAGACTGTGAGCTCTGGAAACACCATATATTTT.

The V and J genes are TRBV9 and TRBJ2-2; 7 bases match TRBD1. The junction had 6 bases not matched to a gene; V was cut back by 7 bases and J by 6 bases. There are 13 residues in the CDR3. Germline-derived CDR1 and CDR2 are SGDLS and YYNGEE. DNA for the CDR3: TGTGCCAGCGTGACAGGGACATCCGGGGAGCTGTTTTTT. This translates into CASVTGTSGELFF. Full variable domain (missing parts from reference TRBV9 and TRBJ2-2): DSGVTQTPKHLITATGQRVTLRCSPRSGDLSVYWYQQSLDQGLQFLIQYYNGEERAKGNILERFSAQQFPDLHSELNLSSLELGDSALYFCASVTGTSGELFFGEGSRLTVL.

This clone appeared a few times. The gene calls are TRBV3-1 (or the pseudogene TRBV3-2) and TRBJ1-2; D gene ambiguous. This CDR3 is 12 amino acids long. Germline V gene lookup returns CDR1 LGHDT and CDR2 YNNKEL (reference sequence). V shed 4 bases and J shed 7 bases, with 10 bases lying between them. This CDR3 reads CASSPGMGGYTF. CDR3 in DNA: TGTGCCAGCAGCCCCGGGATGGGTGGCTACACCTTC.

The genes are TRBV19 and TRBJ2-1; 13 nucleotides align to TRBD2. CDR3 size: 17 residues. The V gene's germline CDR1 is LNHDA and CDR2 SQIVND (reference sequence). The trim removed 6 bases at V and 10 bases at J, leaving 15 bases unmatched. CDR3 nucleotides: TGTGCCAGTAGCCCCGGAGGACTAGCGGGGGTTTTCTCCGAGCAGTTCTTC. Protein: CASSPGGLAGVFSEQFF.

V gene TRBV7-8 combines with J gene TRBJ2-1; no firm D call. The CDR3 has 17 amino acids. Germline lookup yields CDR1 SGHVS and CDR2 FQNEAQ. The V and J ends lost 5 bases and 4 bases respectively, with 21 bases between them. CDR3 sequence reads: CASSLPRRRNPYNEQFF. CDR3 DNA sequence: TGTGCCAGCAGCCTCCCGCGTCGCAGAAATCCTTACAATGAGCAGTTCTTC.

The CDR3 sequence is CASGRLNSPLHF. Written as DNA, the CDR3 is TGTGCTAGTGGTCGACTAAATTCACCCCTCCACTTT. The chain is built from TRBV12-5 and TRBJ1-6; no reliable D call. V was pared by 5 bases and J by 7 bases, with 6 bases between. The CDR3 length is 12 residues. CDR1 and CDR2 (germline): LGHNT, FRNRAP.

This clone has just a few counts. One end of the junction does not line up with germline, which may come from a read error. CDR3 in amino acids: CASSLGGQAIF. The DNA of the CDR3 is TGCGCCAGCAGCTTGGGGGGACAGGCCATCTTC. J is TRBJ1-2 and V is TRBV5-1; 8 bases are shared with TRBD1. The CDR3 has 11 amino acids. Germline CDR1 and CDR2: SGHRS and YFSETQ.

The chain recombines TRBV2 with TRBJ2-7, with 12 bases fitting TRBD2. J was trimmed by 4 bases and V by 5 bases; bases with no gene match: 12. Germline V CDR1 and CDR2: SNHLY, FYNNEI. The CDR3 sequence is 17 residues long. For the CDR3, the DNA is TGTGCCAGCAGTCAGGGGGGGACTAGCGGGCCCAATTACGAGCAGTACTTC. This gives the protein CASSQGGTSGPNYEQYF. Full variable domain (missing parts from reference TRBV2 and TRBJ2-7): EPEVTQTPSHQVTQMGQEVILRCVPISNHLYFYWYRQILGQKVEFLVSFYNNEISEKSEIFDDQFSVERPDGSNFTLKIRSTKLEDSAMYFCASSQGGTSGPNYEQYFGPGTRLTVT.

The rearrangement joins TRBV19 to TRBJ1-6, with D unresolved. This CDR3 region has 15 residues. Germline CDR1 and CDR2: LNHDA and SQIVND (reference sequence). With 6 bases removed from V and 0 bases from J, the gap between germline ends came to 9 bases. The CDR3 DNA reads TGTGCCAGTAGAAAAGGGAGCTCCTATAATTCACCCCTCCACTTT. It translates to CASRKGSSYNSPLHF.

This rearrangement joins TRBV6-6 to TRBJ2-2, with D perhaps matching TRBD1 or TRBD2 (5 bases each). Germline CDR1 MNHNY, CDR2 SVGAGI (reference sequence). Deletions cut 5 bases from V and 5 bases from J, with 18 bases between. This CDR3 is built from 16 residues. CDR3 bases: TGTGCCAGCAGTCGATCAGGGACCCTTAGGACCGGGGAGCTGTTTTTT. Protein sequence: CASSRSGTLRTGELFF.

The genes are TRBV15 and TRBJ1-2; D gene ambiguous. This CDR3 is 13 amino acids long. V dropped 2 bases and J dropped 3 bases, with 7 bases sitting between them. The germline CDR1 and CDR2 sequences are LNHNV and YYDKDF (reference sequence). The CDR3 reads CATSRSRDYGYTF. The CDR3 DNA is TGTGCCACCAGCAGATCACGGGACTATGGCTACACCTTC.

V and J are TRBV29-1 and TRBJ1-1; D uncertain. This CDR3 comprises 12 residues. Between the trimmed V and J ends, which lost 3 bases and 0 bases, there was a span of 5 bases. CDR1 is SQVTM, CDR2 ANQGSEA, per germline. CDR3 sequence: CSVEAVNTEAFF. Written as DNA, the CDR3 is TGCAGCGTTGAGGCAGTGAACACTGAAGCTTTCTTT. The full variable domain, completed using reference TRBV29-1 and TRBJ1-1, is SAVISQKPSRDICQRGTSLTIQCQVDSQVTMMFWYRQQPGQSLTLIATANQGSEATYESGFVIDKFPISRPNLTFSTLTVSNMSPEDSSIYLCSVEAVNTEAFFGQGTRLTVV.

CDR3 in DNA: TGTGCCAGCAGCCGCACCGGGGGTTCCTACGAGCAGTACTTC. Amino acid sequence: CASSRTGGSYEQYF. The chain joins TRBV7-2 to TRBJ2-7; a possible D gene is TRBD2 (6 bases). CDR1 is SGHTA and CDR2 is FQGNSA in the germline V gene. Trimming stripped 5 bases from V and 1 base from J, with 12 bases between. This CDR3 is 14 amino acids long. Combining the CDR3 with reference TRBV7-2 and TRBJ2-7 gives the whole variable domain GAGVSQSPSNKVTEKGKDVELRCDPISGHTALYWYRQSLGQGLEFLIYFQGNSAPDKSGLPSDRFSAERTGGSVSTLTIQRTQQEDSAVYLCASSRTGGSYEQYFGPGTRLTVT.

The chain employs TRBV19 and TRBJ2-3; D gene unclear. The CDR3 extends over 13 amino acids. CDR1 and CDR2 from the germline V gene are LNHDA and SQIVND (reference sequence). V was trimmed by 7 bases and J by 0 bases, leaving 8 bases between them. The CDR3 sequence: CASTGDSTDTQYF. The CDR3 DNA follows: TGTGCCAGTACCGGCGACAGCACAGATACGCAGTATTTT.